This entry lists 31 T cell receptor beta chains sequenced from one sample in a study of T cells in Graves' hyperthyroidism and ophthalmopathy. Amplification of TCR beta CDR3 regions used RNA as the template. The primer set for the first-round RT-PCR of the TCR CDR3 was HTBI. TCRdb processed the multiplex PCR reads anew with MiXCR; each CDR3 protein has one entry. The sample shows under 350,000 distinct CDR3 sequences, around 20% of them seen only once. The source material was blood. These receptors came from a woman aged 50 to 65 with Graves' hyperthyroidism.

Regarding this clonotype: A much larger clone differs by one base, so this may be a read error. The chain recombines TRBV20-1 with TRBJ1-1, with D hard to call. Trimming took off 0 bases at V and 10 bases at J, with 18 bases between the two ends. Germline-derived CDR1 and CDR2 are DFQATT and SNEGSKA (reference sequence). The CDR3 sequence is 14 residues long. The CDR3 loop reads CSARDLDARPRAFF. The DNA for the CDR3 is TGCAGTGCTAGAGATCTTGACGCGCGGCCCAGAGCTTTCTTT.

This clonotype was observed at least ten times. The chain combines TRBV29-1 with TRBJ2-1; TRBD1 agrees at 7 bases. The junction had 11 bases not matched to a gene; V was cut back by 6 bases and J by 6 bases. Germline CDR1 is SQVTM and CDR2 is ANQGSEA. The CDR3 totals 14 residues. CDR3 nucleotides: TGCAGCGTCTCCGGGACAGTAATCCGCAATGAGCAGTTCTTC. It encodes CSVSGTVIRNEQFF.

This clonotype was observed many times. The chain uses TRBV11-2 and TRBJ2-3; tentatively, D is TRBD2 (5 bases). Per germline, CDR1 SGHAT and CDR2 FQNNGV. CDR3 length: 15 amino acids. V was shortened by 3 bases and J by 2 bases, with 12 bases between the two germline ends. The DNA for the CDR3 is TGTGCCAGCAGCTTTTCCCTCGGGAACACAGATACGCAGTATTTT. Amino acids: CASSFSLGNTDTQYF.

This clonotype has just a few counts. The chain recombines TRBV29-1 with TRBJ2-3; maybe TRBD2 (7 bases). This CDR3 has 13 amino acids. Per the germline V gene, CDR1 is SQVTM and CDR2 is ANQGSEA. V gave up 3 bases and J gave up 5 bases, with 12 bases separating them. The CDR3 reads CSVDLGGLDTQYF. The CDR3 region has the DNA TGCAGCGTTGATCTGGGGGGGCTAGATACGCAGTATTTT.

The rearrangement uses TRBV10-2 and TRBJ2-3; 8 bases are a match to TRBD2. The junction had 5 bases not matched to a gene; V was cut back by 6 bases and J by 6 bases. Looked up from germline, CDR1 is WSHSY and CDR2 is SAAADI. This CDR3 is built from 13 residues. The CDR3 protein is CASSPAGADTQYF. In DNA, the CDR3 is TGCGCCAGCAGCCCAGCGGGAGCGGATACGCAGTATTTT.

At least ten counts were recorded for this clonotype. This chain uses TRBV5-1 with TRBJ2-1; the match to TRBD2 covers 10 bases. Germline-derived CDR1 and CDR2 are SGHRS and YFSETQ. V lost 0 bases and J lost 9; bases outside the gene matches: 9. The CDR3 is 16 amino acids. CDR3 amino acids: CASSLGAGGPNSEQFF. The DNA for the CDR3 is TGCGCCAGCAGCTTGGGAGCGGGAGGGCCAAACAGTGAGCAGTTCTTC.

This clonotype was counted ten times or more. The chain employs TRBV11-3 and TRBJ2-3; TRBD2 matches 11 bases. In germline, CDR1 is SGHNT, CDR2 YENEEA. This CDR3 contains 16 residues. With 2 bases clipped from V and 7 bases from J, the junction kept 8 bases outside the gene matches. The CDR3 sequence: CASSLQLAGASYTQYF. CDR3 sequence (DNA): TGTGCCAGCAGCTTACAACTAGCGGGAGCCTCCTATACGCAGTATTTT.

This clonotype was observed at least ten times. This chain links TRBV12-3 or TRBV12-4 with TRBJ1-6; no clear D. The CDR3 sequence is 14 residues long. Trimming cost V 5 bases and J 9 bases, with 14 bases left between them. The CDR3 DNA is TGTGCCAGCAGTCCGCAGGTGTCGGGTTCACCCCTCCACTTT. Translation gives CASSPQVSGSPLHF.

V gene TRBV3-1 combines with J gene TRBJ2-2; TRBD1 is a possible D gene (6 bases). V lost 2 bases and J 3 bases, leaving 13 bases between the germline ends. CDR3 length: 16 residues. Germline values: CDR1 LGHDT, CDR2 YNNKEL (reference sequence). The CDR3 sequence is CASSQYGDTYTGELFF. CDR3 sequence (DNA): TGTGCCAGCAGCCAATACGGGGACACCTACACCGGGGAGCTGTTTTTT.

J is TRBJ2-2 and V is TRBV10-3, with TRBD2 matching over 9 bases. CDR1 and CDR2 from the germline V gene are ENHRY and SYGVKD. CDR3 length: 15 amino acids. Trimming at V came to 7 bases and at J to 0 bases, leaving 3 bases not matched to a gene. As DNA, the CDR3 is TGTGCCATCAATATAGCGGGGGCGAACACCGGGGAGCTGTTTTTT. It specifies CAINIAGANTGELFF.

This clonotype was detected many times. This chain joins TRBV2 and TRBJ2-5; D gene ambiguous. With 6 bases removed from V and 5 bases from J, the gap between germline ends came to 13 bases. The CDR3 has 13 amino acids. CDR1 SNHLY and CDR2 FYNNEI come from the germline V gene. DNA for the CDR3: TGTGCCAGCAGCCACGACGATCGGGAGACCCAGTACTTC. Protein product: CASSHDDRETQYF.

This clonotype came up once. The rearrangement uses TRBV30 and TRBJ1-2, with 8 bases that match TRBD1. Germline loops: CDR1 GTSNPN, CDR2 SVGIG (reference sequence). The CDR3 is made up of 14 amino acids. Losses at the gene ends were 2 bases for V and 8 bases for J; bases not matched to a gene: 10. The CDR3 protein is CAWSQRQGADGYTF. CDR3 in DNA: TGTGCCTGGAGTCAAAGGCAGGGGGCCGACGGCTACACCTTC. Based on the CDR3 plus reference TRBV30 and TRBJ1-2, the full variable domain is SQTIHQWPATLVQPVGSPLSLECTVEGTSNPNLYWYRQAAGRGLQLLFYSVGIGQISSEVPQNLSASRPQDRQFILSSKKLLLSDSGFYLCAWSQRQGADGYTFGSGTRLTVV.

This clonotype was detected ten times or more. This chain links TRBV7-2 with TRBJ1-5; 7 bases line up with TRBD1. V was pared by 1 base and J by 1 base, with 1 base of the junction left unmatched. Per germline, CDR1 SGHTA and CDR2 FQGNSA. The CDR3 has 15 amino acids. The DNA for the CDR3 is TGTGCCAGCAGCTTAGAGACAGGGAGCAATCAGCCCCAGCATTTT. Protein sequence: CASSLETGSNQPQHF. Full variable domain (remainder filled in from reference TRBV7-2 and TRBJ1-5): GAGVSQSPSNKVTEKGKDVELRCDPISGHTALYWYRQSLGQGLEFLIYFQGNSAPDKSGLPSDRFSAERTGGSVSTLTIQRTQQEDSAVYLCASSLETGSNQPQHFGDGTRLSIL.

This clonotype was seen ten or more times. This chain uses TRBV6-1 with TRBJ1-4; the match to TRBD1 covers 7 bases. V shed 5 bases, J shed 8 bases, and the junction held 5 bases outside the gene matches. CDR3 length: 13 amino acids. Germline V gives CDR1 MNHNS, CDR2 SASEGT. The CDR3 sequence: CASSRDRVEKLFF. CDR3 DNA: TGTGCCAGCAGTAGGGACAGAGTGGAAAAACTGTTTTTT.

The chain joins TRBV27 to TRBJ2-7; D is undetermined. This CDR3 has 13 residues. V gave up 5 bases and J gave up 4 bases, with 12 bases separating them. Germline CDR1 and CDR2: MNHEY and SMNVEV (reference sequence). Here the CDR3 DNA reads TGTGCCAGCAGTATGACTGGTCTTTACGAGCAGTACTTC. Its protein is CASSMTGLYEQYF.

This clonotype was seen once. A much larger clone is a single base away; this may be a read error. J is TRBJ2-7 and V is TRBV25-1; D gene uncertain. The CDR3 covers 13 residues. Germline CDR1 and CDR2: MGHDK and SYGVNS. CDR3 loop: CASSEVGTYERYF. The CDR3 nucleotides read TGTGCCAGCAGTGAGGTCGGAACCTACGAGCGGTACTTC.

The sample holds many counts of this clonotype. The V call is TRBV20-1, the J call TRBJ1-5; 8 bases match TRBD1. V shed 3 bases, J shed 3 bases, and the junction held 1 base outside the gene matches. CDR3 length: 13 residues. Germline V gene sequence: CDR1 DFQATT, CDR2 SNEGSKA (reference sequence). CDR3 region: CSARTGANQPQHF. In DNA, the CDR3 is TGCAGTGCTAGGACAGGGGCCAATCAGCCCCAGCATTTT.

This clonotype was seen just once. The chain recombines TRBV11-2 with TRBJ2-3, with 8 bases matching TRBD1. With 2 bases clipped from V and 0 bases from J, the junction kept 10 bases outside the gene matches. This CDR3 contains 18 residues. From germline, CDR1 is SGHAT and CDR2 FQNNGV. CDR3 residues: CASSLSTQGATSTDTQYF. Written as DNA, the CDR3 is TGTGCCAGCAGCTTATCCACCCAGGGGGCTACTAGCACAGATACGCAGTATTTT. Using reference TRBV11-2 and TRBJ2-3 for the parts outside the CDR3, the full variable domain is EAGVAQSPRYKIIEKRQSVAFWCNPISGHATLYWYQQILGQGPKLLIQFQNNGVVDDSQLPKDRFSAERLKGVDSTLKIQPAKLEDSAVYLCASSLSTQGATSTDTQYFGPGTRLTVL.

The V call is TRBV10-1, the J call TRBJ2-1; 10 bases fit TRBD2. V lost 7 bases, J lost 4 bases, and 13 bases stayed unmatched. The CDR3 covers 17 residues. Germline CDR1 WNHNN, CDR2 SYGVQD (reference sequence). CDR3 in amino acids: CASIPGLATLLYNEQFF. CDR3 DNA sequence: TGCGCCAGCATTCCGGGACTAGCGACTCTCCTTTACAATGAGCAGTTCTTC.

J is TRBJ2-7 and V is TRBV5-1; 13 nucleotides match TRBD2. Trimming removed 0 bases from V and 0 bases from J; junction bases left unmatched: 3. The germline V gene has CDR1 SGHRS and CDR2 YFSETQ. This CDR3 is 17 amino acids long. The CDR3 reads CASSLGGLAGPSYEQYF. The DNA of the CDR3 is TGCGCCAGCAGCTTGGGGGGACTAGCGGGACCCTCCTACGAGCAGTACTTC.

This clonotype was seen ten or more times. The chain links TRBV10-3 to TRBJ2-3; D uncertain. CDR1 is ENHRY, CDR2 SYGVKD, per germline. Trimming left V 2 bases short and J 4 bases short, with 10 bases between. CDR3 length: 14 residues. The CDR3 coding sequence is TGTGCCATCAGTGAGCCTACCCTGGCAGATACGCAGTATTTT. Its protein product is CAISEPTLADTQYF.

This clonotype has ten or more counts. This chain joins TRBV12-3 or TRBV12-4 and TRBJ1-2; TRBD1 aligns across 8 bases. V shed 5 bases, J shed 4 bases, and the junction held 3 bases outside the gene matches. The CDR3 runs to 13 residues. The CDR3 sequence: CASSHRGGYGYTF. The DNA of the CDR3 is TGTGCCAGCAGTCACAGGGGGGGCTATGGCTACACCTTC.

The DNA of the CDR3 is TGCAGTGCTAGAGGTGGACAGGGGGCTTTCTCCTATAATTCACCCCTCCACTTT. It codes for CSARGGQGAFSYNSPLHF. This chain uses TRBV20-1 with TRBJ1-6, with TRBD1 matching 11 bases. Per the germline V gene, CDR1 is DFQATT and CDR2 is SNEGSKA (reference sequence). The CDR3 is made up of 18 amino acids. V was clipped by 1 base and J by 0 bases; unmatched bases: 5.

The table lists this clonotype with many counts. The chain is built from TRBV27 and TRBJ1-5; unclear D gene. V dropped 5 bases and J dropped 9 bases, with 11 bases sitting between them. The CDR3 length is 12 residues. From germline, CDR1 is MNHEY and CDR2 SMNVEV (reference sequence). As DNA, the CDR3 is TGTGCCAGCAGTACGACCCGGGGGCCCCAGCATTTT. This gives the protein CASSTTRGPQHF.

The chain combines TRBV28 with TRBJ2-7; D is unresolved. Germline V gene data show CDR1 as MDHEN and CDR2 as SYDVKM. Trimming took 4 bases from V and 5 from J, leaving 18 bases between them. CDR3 length: 15 amino acids. The DNA of the CDR3 is TGTGCCAGCAGTTCCCGGAGAGCTGGGGTTGACGAGCAGTACTTC. Amino acids: CASSSRRAGVDEQYF.

This rearrangement joins TRBV19 to TRBJ1-5; 10 bases are a match to TRBD1. Germline assignment: CDR1 LNHDA and CDR2 SQIVND (reference sequence). CDR3 size: 16 residues. V trimming: 3 bases; J trimming: 2 bases; junction bases outside the gene matches: 4. CDR3 residues: CASSIIGTGGNQPQHF. CDR3 nucleotides: TGTGCCAGTAGTATTATAGGGACAGGGGGCAATCAGCCCCAGCATTTT.

The chain employs TRBV7-8 and TRBJ1-4; TRBD1 aligns across 11 bases. V gave up 0 bases and J gave up 3 bases; unmatched junction bases: 6. The CDR3 covers 18 residues. Germline-derived CDR1 and CDR2 are SGHVS and FQNEAQ. The CDR3 here is CASSLARGQGGPNEKLFF. The CDR3 DNA reads as TGTGCCAGCAGCTTAGCGCGGGGACAGGGGGGCCCTAATGAAAAACTGTTTTTT.

The V and J genes are TRBV20-1 and TRBJ2-5, with TRBD2 matching 9 bases. Looked up from germline, CDR1 is DFQATT and CDR2 is SNEGSKA (reference sequence). With 3 bases clipped from V and 5 bases from J, the junction kept 13 bases outside the gene matches. This CDR3 has 16 residues. CDR3 residues: CSARSPSGTMRETQYF. DNA for the CDR3: TGCAGTGCTAGGAGTCCTAGCGGGACAATGCGGGAGACCCAGTACTTC.

CDR3 loop: CSALDVPGGNLGNEQYF. The CDR3 coding sequence is TGCAGTGCTCTTGATGTGCCGGGAGGGAATCTCGGGAACGAGCAGTACTTC. The chain couples TRBV20-1 to TRBJ2-7; TRBD2 aligns across 8 bases. This CDR3 has 17 amino acids. The ends lost 5 bases at V and 5 bases at J; junction bases unmatched: 20. Looked up from germline, CDR1 is DFQATT and CDR2 is SNEGSKA (reference sequence).

The genes are TRBV20-1 and TRBJ1-1, with a weak D call TRBD1 (5 bases). CDR3 length: 14 amino acids. V lost 3 bases to trimming and J lost 10 bases, with 21 bases between them. Looked up from germline, CDR1 is DFQATT and CDR2 is SNEGSKA (reference sequence). CDR3 loop: CSASLGADPHGAFF. For the CDR3, the DNA is TGCAGTGCTAGTCTAGGGGCTGACCCCCATGGAGCTTTCTTT.

V is TRBV25-1 and J is TRBJ2-1; tentatively, D is TRBD2 (5 bases). Germline CDR1 and CDR2: MGHDK and SYGVNS. This CDR3 is 17 amino acids long. V shed 2 bases and J shed 6 bases, with 20 bases lying between them. The CDR3 sequence is CASSEKPSAGRGNEQFF. CDR3 in DNA: TGTGCCAGCAGTGAAAAACCAAGCGCGGGTCGGGGCAATGAGCAGTTCTTC.